Here is one T cell receptor (beta chain) with its context. Its antigen specificity is not known. Qualities for individual bases were not recorded, and no much larger clone is one base off. These data originate in a study of cytomegalovirus exposure and HLA in healthy donors (dated by TCRdb to between 2016 and 2019). Regarding the study in general: According to a later analysis, the 120 or so validation repertoires were produced on the same platform as the approximately 690 repertoires of the first cohort. The aim of the study was to test whether cataloging public T cell receptors could identify signatures of past pathogen exposure. To predict cytomegalovirus infection status, the study brought together high-throughput TCR immunosequencing, statistical association of individual TCRs with disease status, and machine learning. In addition to the first cohort of around 670 subjects, a separate validation cohort of approximately 130 different subjects was used. Study-wide conclusions, independent of this receptor: According to the authors, the approach could potentially be generalized to other disease states and immunological phenotypes. The study gave a list of about 160 TCR beta chains associated with cytomegalovirus. Across donors, most TCR sequences were observed very rarely, whereas some public TCRs were present in many individuals. In both the original and validation cohorts, the classifier was reported to diagnose cytomegalovirus status with high specificity and sensitivity. In vitro tests confirmed that a few of the cytomegalovirus-associated TCR beta chains recognize cytomegalovirus antigens. In a later analysis, TCRs clustered in the first cohort were found to also tend to co-occur in the 120 validation repertoires, with approximately 95% of cluster scores above 0. A later analysis lacked HLA typing for the validation cohort, so it scored co-occurrence in that cohort across all 110 or so repertoires.

From its cysteine to its phenylalanine, the CDR3 spans 18 amino acids. Only the CDR3 part of the read is kept: 54 bases, read in frame from the first base. The germline V gene provides CDR1 SGHTA and CDR2 FQGNSA. V loses 4 bases at its end and J loses 0 bases; junction bases beyond the gene matches: 8. The method behind the library was the immunoSEQ multiplex PCR assay. Processing in the source paper ran as follows. A statistical classification framework was developed to diagnose cytomegalovirus status using the catalog of TCR beta chain sequences. This immuneACCESS table, as held by TCRdb, lists in-frame sequences with V and J called but not all clones. Of the missing ones, under half trace to an unresolved V gene in checked studies; the others have no known cause. Clone size and the V and J calls come from that table; the DNA yielded D and trimming. The sample table lists a few hundred thousand clones, roughly 89% of them with a count of one. The ten largest account for approximately 0.34% of the sample.

Separate from the approximately 700-subject first cohort, the validation cohort of about 120 subjects was the group to which the donors belonged. The rearrangement joined TRBV7-2 to TRBJ2-7; 14 nucleotides in the junction match TRBD2. The sequenced sample consisted of PBMCs. The TCR sequence derives from a woman younger than 35 in good health and CMV-seronegative. This receptor carries the CDR3 CASSWGLAGVPFSYEQYF. The nucleotide sequence is given as TGTGCCAGCAGCTGGGGACTAGCGGGGGTTCCCTTCTCCTACGAGCAGTACTTC.